This TCR beta chain was recovered during a study of T-cell memory formation after mild COVID-19 (dated by TCRdb to the early 2020s). Regarding the research as a whole: TCR sequence clusters from the two donors were largely donor specific. T-cell clones expanding and contracting after mild COVID-19 in a couple of donors were tracked by longitudinal TCRalpha and TCRbeta repertoire sequencing. The cohort was made up of two young adult volunteers, one female and one male, who were previously healthy. The paper as a whole reports these results and caveats: SARS-CoV-2 specificity was not confirmed for the second-wave clones peaking on day 37. Contracting CD4+ clones turned up mainly in the CM and EM memory subsets, whereas EMRA was where CD8+ clones were enriched. Only a couple of mild cases were covered in the study, and larger cohorts including severe cases with pre-infection samples were considered necessary. Some responding clones were detected in pre-infection memory, which suggested that pre-existing cross-reactive memory T cells had joined the SARS-CoV-2 response. Clones contracting from day 15 to 85 had balanced CD4/CD8 phenotypes, while a second wave expanding from day 15 to 37 was biased towards CD4+.

Ficoll-Paque density gradient centrifugation was the method used to isolate PBMCs. The instrument was an Illumina NovaSeq 6000. Using 5'RACE with constant-segment primers, TCRalpha and TCRbeta cDNA libraries were constructed, with sample barcodes and unique molecular identifiers added in the process. Trizol reagent was used to extract RNA from every sample. The libraries were amplified in two PCR steps, and the second step added a second sample barcode and Illumina TruSeq adapters. The libraries were sequenced on an Illumina NovaSeq using 2 x 150 bp paired-end reads. The original methods were these. Reads were demultiplexed and collapsed into UMI-guided consensus sequences with migec v1.2.7. Using mixcr v2.1.11, UMI consensuses were aligned to TRA and TRB V and J templates and then assembled into clonotypes. A clonotype was counted as expanded or contracted only when both edgeR and NoisET called the clonotype significant, with the noise models trained on biological replicates. For edgeR calls, the thresholds were a false discovery rate-adjusted p below 0.01 and a log2 fold-change of 1. PCA with hierarchical clustering of max-normalized trajectories of the 1000 most abundant clonotypes was used as exploratory dynamics analysis. Separately sequenced CD4+ and CD8+ repertoires were used to assign a CD4 or CD8 phenotype to each responding clone. TCRdb reran the public reads through fastp at Q25 and MiXCR, keeping productive beta chains. All rows with the same CDR3 protein become a single entry with the most common DNA and genes. These V and J calls derive from TCRdb rather than the authors' analysis. This sample is represented by some 250,000 distinct CDR3 sequences; roughly 9.4% of them were singletons. Under 25% of the sample is held by the ten biggest clonotypes.

In the case of this clonotype: It lacks a known antigen. The sample holds no much larger clone one base away, and base qualities are not on file.

V is reduced by 9 bases and J by 3 bases, leaving a spacing of 12 bases between them. From cysteine to phenylalanine, the CDR3 is 13 amino acids long. The only DNA kept is the CDR3, 39 bases in frame from the first base. CDR1 SGHTA and CDR2 FQGNSA are derived from the germline V gene. Sequenced material: PBMCs or a T cell subset sorted from them (not recorded which). Recombination connected TRBV7-2 to TRBJ2-1; too little of a D gene remains to name it. The TCR sequence derives from a man between 18 and 29 years old who had mild COVID-19 (a few samples of this study predate the infection). The sample titles of this study are shuffled in the database, so cell type and time point are left out; the donor was told from shared clones. The DNA is as follows: TGTGCCAGTCAGTGGGGTAGCTACAATGAGCAGTTCTTC. The translation is CASQWGSYNEQFF.